This T cell receptor beta chain was sequenced during a study of T cell responses to AZD1222 COVID-19 vaccine. Trimming stripped 6 bases from V and 3 bases from J, with 11 bases between. The V gene's germline CDR1 is MDHEN and CDR2 SYDVKM. CDR3 length: 13 residues. Profiling relied on immunoSEQ multiplex PCR, and the TCRdb table lists in-frame clones only, not all of them. The sample carries 90,000 to 110,000 clones, about nine tenths recorded once. The starting material was peripheral blood, obtained on day 0 of AZD1222 vaccination. The chain links TRBV28 to TRBJ1-2; the D is unclear. The TCR comes from an adult in good health. The CDR3 sequence: CASRRTQDYGYTF. The DNA of the CDR3 is TGTGCCAGCAGGCGGACTCAAGACTATGGCTACACCTTC.